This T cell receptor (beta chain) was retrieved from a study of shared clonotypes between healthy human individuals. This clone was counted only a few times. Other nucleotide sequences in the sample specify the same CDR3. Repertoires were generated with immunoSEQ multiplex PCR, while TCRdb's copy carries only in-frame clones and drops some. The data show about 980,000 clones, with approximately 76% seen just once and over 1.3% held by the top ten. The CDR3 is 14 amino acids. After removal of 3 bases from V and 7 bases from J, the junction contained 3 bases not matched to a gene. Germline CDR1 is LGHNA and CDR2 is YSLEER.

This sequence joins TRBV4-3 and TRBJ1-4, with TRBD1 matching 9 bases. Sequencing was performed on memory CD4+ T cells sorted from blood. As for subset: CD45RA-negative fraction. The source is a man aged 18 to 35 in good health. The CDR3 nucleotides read TGCGCCAGCAGCCAGGGACAGGGAGGTGAAAAACTGTTTTTT. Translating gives CASSQGQGGEKLFF.